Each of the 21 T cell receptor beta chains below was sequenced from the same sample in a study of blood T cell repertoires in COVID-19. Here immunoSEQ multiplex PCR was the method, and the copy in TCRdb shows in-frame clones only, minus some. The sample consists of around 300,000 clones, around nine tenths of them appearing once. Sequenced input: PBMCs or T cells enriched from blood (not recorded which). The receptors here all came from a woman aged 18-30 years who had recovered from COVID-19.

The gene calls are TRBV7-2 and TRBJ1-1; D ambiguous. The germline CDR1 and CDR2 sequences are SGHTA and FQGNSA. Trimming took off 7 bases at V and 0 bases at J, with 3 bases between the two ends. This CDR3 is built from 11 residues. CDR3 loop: CASTMNTEAFF. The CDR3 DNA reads TGTGCCAGCACTATGAACACTGAAGCTTTCTTT.

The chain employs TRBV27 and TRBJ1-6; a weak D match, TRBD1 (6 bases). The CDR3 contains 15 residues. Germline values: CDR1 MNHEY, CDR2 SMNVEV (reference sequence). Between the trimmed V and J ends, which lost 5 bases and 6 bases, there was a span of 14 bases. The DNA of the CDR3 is TGTGCCAGCAGTAATAAACAGGGTTCTAATTCACCCCTCCACTTT. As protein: CASSNKQGSNSPLHF.

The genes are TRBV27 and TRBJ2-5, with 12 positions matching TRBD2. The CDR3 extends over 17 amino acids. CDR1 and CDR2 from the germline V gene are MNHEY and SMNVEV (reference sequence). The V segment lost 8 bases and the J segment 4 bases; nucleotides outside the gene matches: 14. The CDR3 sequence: CASSRLAGEKKRETQYF. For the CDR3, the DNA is TGTGCCAGCTCCCGACTAGCGGGAGAGAAAAAACGAGAGACCCAGTACTTC.

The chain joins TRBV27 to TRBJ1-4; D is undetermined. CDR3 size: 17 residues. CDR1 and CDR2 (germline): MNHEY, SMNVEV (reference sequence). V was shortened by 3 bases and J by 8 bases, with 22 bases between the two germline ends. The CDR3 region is CASSFNTFAALGEKLFF. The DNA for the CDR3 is TGTGCCAGCAGTTTTAATACGTTTGCGGCGCTCGGGGAAAAACTGTTTTTT.

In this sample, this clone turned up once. The CDR3 DNA reads as TGTGCCAGCAGTGAACAGGGGTACGGCAATCAGCCCCAGCATTTT. Translating gives CASSEQGYGNQPQHF. The chain employs TRBV6-1 and TRBJ1-5; D might be TRBD1 (6 bases). Germline lookup yields CDR1 MNHNS and CDR2 SASEGT. This CDR3 is 15 amino acids long. V was pared by 2 bases and J by 2 bases, with 10 bases between.

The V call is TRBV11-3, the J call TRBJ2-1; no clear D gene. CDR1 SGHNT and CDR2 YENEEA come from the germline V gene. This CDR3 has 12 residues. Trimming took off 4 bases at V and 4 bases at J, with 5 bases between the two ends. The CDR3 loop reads CASSSNYNEQFF. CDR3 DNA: TGTGCCAGCAGCTCCAATTACAATGAGCAGTTCTTC.

This CDR3 reads CASSAMDRVNEQFF. CDR3 bases: TGTGCCAGCAGCGCAATGGACAGGGTAAATGAGCAGTTCTTC. The rearrangement joins TRBV11-3 to TRBJ2-1, with 8 bases matching TRBD1. The CDR3 consists of 14 residues. V dropped 5 bases and J dropped 7; count of bases not matched to a gene: 7. Germline lookup yields CDR1 SGHNT and CDR2 YENEEA.

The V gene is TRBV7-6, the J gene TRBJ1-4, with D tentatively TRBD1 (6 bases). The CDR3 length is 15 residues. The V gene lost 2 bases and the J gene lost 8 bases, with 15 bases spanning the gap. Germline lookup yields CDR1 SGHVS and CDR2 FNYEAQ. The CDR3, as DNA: TGTGCCAGCAGCTTAATTCTGGGGGCGCGAGAAAAACTGTTTTTT. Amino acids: CASSLILGAREKLFF.

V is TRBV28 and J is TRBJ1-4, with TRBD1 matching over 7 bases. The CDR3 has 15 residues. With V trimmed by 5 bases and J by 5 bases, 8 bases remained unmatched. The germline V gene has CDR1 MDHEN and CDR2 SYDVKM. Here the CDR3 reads CASSPRQGPNEKLFF. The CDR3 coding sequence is TGTGCCAGCAGTCCTCGACAGGGTCCCAATGAAAAACTGTTTTTT. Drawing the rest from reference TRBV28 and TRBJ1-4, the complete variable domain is DVKVTQSSRYLVKRTGEKVFLECVQDMDHENMFWYRQDPGLGLRLIYFSYDVKMKEKGDIPEGYSVSREKKERFSLILESASTNQTSMYLCASSPRQGPNEKLFFGSGTQLSVL.

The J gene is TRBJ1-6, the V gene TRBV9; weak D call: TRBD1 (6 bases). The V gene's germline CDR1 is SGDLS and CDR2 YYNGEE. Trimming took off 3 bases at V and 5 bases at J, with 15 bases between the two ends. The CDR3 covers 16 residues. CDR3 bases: TGTGCCAGCAGCGACCCCGACAGGAGCCATAATTCACCCCTCCACTTT. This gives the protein CASSDPDRSHNSPLHF. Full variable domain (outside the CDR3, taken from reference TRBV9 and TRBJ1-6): DSGVTQTPKHLITATGQRVTLRCSPRSGDLSVYWYQQSLDQGLQFLIQYYNGEERAKGNILERFSAQQFPDLHSELNLSSLELGDSALYFCASSDPDRSHNSPLHFGNGTRLTVT.

The CDR3 is CASSQAVQDARFSPLHF. The CDR3 DNA reads as TGCGCCAGCAGCCAAGCCGTTCAGGATGCCAGATTTTCACCCCTCCACTTT. J is TRBJ1-6 and V is TRBV4-1, with D unclear. The germline gives CDR1 MGHRA, CDR2 YSYEKL. The CDR3 contains 17 residues. Trimming removed 1 base from V and 9 bases from J, with 19 bases in between.

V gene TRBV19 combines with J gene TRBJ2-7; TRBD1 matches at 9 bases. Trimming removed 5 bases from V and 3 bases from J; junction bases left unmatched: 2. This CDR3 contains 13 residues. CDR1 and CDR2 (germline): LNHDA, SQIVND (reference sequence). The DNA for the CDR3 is TGTGCCAGTAGTTCGGGACAGGGCTACGAGCAGTACTTC. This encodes CASSSGQGYEQYF.

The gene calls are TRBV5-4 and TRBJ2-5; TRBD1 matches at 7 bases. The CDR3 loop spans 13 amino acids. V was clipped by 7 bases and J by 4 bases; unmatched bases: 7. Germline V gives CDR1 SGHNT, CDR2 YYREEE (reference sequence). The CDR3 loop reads CASQDRDRETQYF. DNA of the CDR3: TGTGCCAGCCAAGACAGGGACCGAGAGACCCAGTACTTC.

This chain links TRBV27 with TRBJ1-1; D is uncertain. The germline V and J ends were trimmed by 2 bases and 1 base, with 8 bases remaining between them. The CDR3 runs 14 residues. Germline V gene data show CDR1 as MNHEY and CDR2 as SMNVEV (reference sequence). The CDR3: CASSLRPGNTEAFF. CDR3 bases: TGTGCCAGCAGTTTACGGCCGGGGAACACTGAAGCTTTCTTT.

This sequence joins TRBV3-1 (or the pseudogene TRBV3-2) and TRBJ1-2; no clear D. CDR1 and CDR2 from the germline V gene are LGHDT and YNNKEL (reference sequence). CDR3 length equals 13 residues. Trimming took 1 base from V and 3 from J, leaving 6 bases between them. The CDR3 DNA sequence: TGTGCCAGCAGCCAAGTTCAGGACTATGGCTACACCTTC. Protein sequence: CASSQVQDYGYTF.

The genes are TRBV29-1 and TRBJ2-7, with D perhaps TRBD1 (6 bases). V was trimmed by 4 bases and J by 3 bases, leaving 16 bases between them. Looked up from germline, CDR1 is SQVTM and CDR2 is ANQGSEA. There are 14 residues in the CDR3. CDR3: CSVGSGVQFYEQYF. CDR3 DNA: TGCAGCGTTGGCTCAGGGGTCCAGTTCTACGAGCAGTACTTC.

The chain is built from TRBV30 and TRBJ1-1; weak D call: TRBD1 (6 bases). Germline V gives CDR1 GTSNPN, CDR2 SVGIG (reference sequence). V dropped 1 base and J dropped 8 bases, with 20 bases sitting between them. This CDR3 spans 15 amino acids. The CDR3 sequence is CAWSAGQRLKREAFF. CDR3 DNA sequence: TGTGCCTGGAGTGCCGGACAGAGACTAAAAAGGGAAGCTTTCTTT.

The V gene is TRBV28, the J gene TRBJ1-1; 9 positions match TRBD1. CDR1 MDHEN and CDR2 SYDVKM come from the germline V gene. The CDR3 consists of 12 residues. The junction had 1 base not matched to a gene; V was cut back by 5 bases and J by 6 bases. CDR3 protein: CASSRDRAEAFF. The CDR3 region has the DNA TGTGCCAGCAGTCGGGACAGGGCTGAAGCTTTCTTT.

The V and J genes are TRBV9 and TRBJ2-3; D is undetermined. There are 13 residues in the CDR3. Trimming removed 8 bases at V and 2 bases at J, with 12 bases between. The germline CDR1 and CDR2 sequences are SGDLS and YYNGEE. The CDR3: CASSLPYTDTQYF. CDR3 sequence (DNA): TGTGCCAGTTCCCTACCGTACACAGATACGCAGTATTTT.

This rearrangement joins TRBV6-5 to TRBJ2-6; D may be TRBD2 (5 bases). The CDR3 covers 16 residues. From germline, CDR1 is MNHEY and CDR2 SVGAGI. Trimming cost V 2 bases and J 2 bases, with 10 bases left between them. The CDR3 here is CASSYRTGTGANVLTF. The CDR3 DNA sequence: TGTGCCAGCAGTTACCGTACGGGGACTGGGGCCAACGTCCTGACTTTC.

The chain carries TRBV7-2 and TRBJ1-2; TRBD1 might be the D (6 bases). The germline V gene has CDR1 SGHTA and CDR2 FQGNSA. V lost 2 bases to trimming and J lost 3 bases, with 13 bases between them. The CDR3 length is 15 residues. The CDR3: CASSLHTDSHYGYTF. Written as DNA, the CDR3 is TGTGCCAGCAGCTTACATACGGACAGCCACTATGGCTACACCTTC.